The T cell receptor (beta chain) described here comes from a study of CD8 T cells in ankylosing spondylitis. Broader study findings: In ankylosing spondylitis blood, a motif of eight highly homologous TCR beta variants appeared characteristic. In synovial fluid and blood from reactive arthritis, some motif variants were previously reported.

Trimming cost V 1 base and J 4 bases, with 9 bases left between them. CDR3 length equals 14 residues. Germline V lookup: CDR1 MNHEY, CDR2 SMNVEV (reference sequence). TCRdb re-analysed the 5' RACE reads in MiXCR, keeping a single row per CDR3 protein. This table holds 750,000 to 850,000 distinct CDR3 sequences, approximately 12% found once. This clonotype was seen a handful of times. Its antigen is still unknown. Sequenced material: blood, either unsorted or a sorted T cell fraction (not recorded which). The receptor was derived from a male donor with ankylosing spondylitis. V gene TRBV27 combines with J gene TRBJ2-3; tentatively, D is TRBD2 (6 bases). CDR3 in DNA: TGTGCCAGCAGTTTATTTGCTAGCGCAGATACGCAGTATTTT. It specifies CASSLFASADTQYF.